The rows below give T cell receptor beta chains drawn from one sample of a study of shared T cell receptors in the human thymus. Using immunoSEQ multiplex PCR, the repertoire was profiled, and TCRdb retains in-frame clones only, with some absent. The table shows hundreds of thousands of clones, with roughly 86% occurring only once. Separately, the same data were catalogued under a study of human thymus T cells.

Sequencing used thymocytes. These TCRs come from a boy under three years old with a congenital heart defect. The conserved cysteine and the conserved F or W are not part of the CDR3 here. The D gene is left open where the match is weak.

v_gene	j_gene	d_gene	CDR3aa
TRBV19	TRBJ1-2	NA	ASSMGSGLYGYT
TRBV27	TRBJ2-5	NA	ASSTRTEETQY
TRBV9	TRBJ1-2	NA	ASSVGQAHYGYT
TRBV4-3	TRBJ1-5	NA	ASSQDSGGCQPQH
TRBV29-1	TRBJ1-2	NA	SVDYVGGRGYT
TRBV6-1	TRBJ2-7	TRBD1	ASSEEFRRQGSDEQY
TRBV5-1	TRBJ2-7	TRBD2	ASRPGTRAYEQY
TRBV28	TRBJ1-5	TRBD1	ASSSHWTGDFFPTQKSNQPQH
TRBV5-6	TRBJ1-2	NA	ASSLWGRKGYGYT
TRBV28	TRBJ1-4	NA	ASGGATNEKLF
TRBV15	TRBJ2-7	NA	ATSREGRGGSSYEQY
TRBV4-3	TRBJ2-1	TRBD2	ASSQDPNPGLEHNEQF
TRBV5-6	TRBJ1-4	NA	ASSLPEAGDNEKLF
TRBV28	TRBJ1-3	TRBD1	ASSTHDRGYLSPGNTIY
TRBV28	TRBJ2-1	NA	ASSLYRPGERTYNEQF
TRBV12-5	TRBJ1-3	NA	ASGLAWPLSGNTIY
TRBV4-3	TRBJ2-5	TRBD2	ASSQVTSGGGSQETQY
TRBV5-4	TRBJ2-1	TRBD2	ASSSSWGLAFNEQF
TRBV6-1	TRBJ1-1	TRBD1	ASSEPRQDREKDTEAF